Listed here are 27 T cell receptor beta chains from one sample, sequenced in a study of T-cell memory formation after mild COVID-19. Using its own MiXCR run on the 5' RACE reads, TCRdb lists one record per CDR3 protein. Among roughly 170,000 distinct CDR3 sequences, under 20% were seen once, and the ten largest hold approximately 4%. Material for sequencing was PBMCs or a T cell subset sorted from them (not recorded which). The receptor set was obtained from a man aged 18 to 30 who had mild COVID-19 (a few samples of this study predate the infection). Cell type and time point are not known.

The rearrangement links TRBV5-1 to TRBJ2-2, with 7 bases that match TRBD1. From germline, CDR1 is SGHRS and CDR2 YFSETQ. V was pared by 3 bases and J by 6 bases, with 8 bases of the junction left unmatched. The CDR3 has 15 amino acids. The CDR3 is CASSWTGTAAGELFF. The CDR3 bases are TGCGCCAGCAGCTGGACCGGGACAGCTGCCGGGGAGCTGTTTTTT.

This clonotype appeared a few times. V usage is TRBV5-1 and J usage is TRBJ1-2; 7 bases align to TRBD1. Germline loops: CDR1 SGHRS, CDR2 YFSETQ. The V segment lost 0 bases and the J segment 4 bases; nucleotides outside the gene matches: 6. This CDR3 contains 15 residues. The CDR3: CASSLEAGGIYGYTF. CDR3 in DNA: TGCGCCAGCAGCTTGGAGGCAGGGGGTATCTATGGCTACACCTTC.

V is TRBV7-2 and J is TRBJ1-1, with unresolved D. Germline values: CDR1 SGHTA, CDR2 FQGNSA. The V end was cut by 6 bases, the J end by 8 bases, with 10 bases between. CDR3 length: 11 amino acids. DNA of the CDR3: TGTGCCAGCAGGCCCACTAGGGAAGCTTTCTTT. It specifies CASRPTREAFF.

This clonotype was counted a few times. The chain links TRBV5-1 to TRBJ2-2; 8 nucleotides agree with TRBD1. CDR3 length: 16 residues. The trim removed 0 bases at V and 10 bases at J, leaving 11 bases unmatched. The germline V gene encodes CDR1 SGHRS and CDR2 YFSETQ. The CDR3 is CASSLVLQQGDEELFF. The DNA for the CDR3 is TGCGCCAGCAGCTTGGTGCTACAACAGGGGGATGAGGAGCTGTTTTTT.

This clonotype has just a few counts. This chain links TRBV5-1 with TRBJ2-7; 8 bases line up with TRBD2. The germline gives CDR1 SGHRS, CDR2 YFSETQ. Unmatched junction bases numbered 9, after V lost 6 bases and J lost 1 base. The CDR3 is 15 residues long. CDR3 nucleotides: TGCGCCAGCACCGCGTACGGGGGGGATTCCTACGAGCAGTACTTC. Its translation: CASTAYGGDSYEQYF.

The V call is TRBV7-2, the J call TRBJ2-5; a possible D gene is TRBD1 (6 bases). V lost 8 bases and J 6 bases, leaving 16 bases between the germline ends. The CDR3 is made up of 13 amino acids. Germline CDR1 and CDR2: SGHTA and FQGNSA. In DNA, the CDR3 is TGTGCCAGCTTGGACAGCTATAGAAAGACCCAGTACTTC. It translates to CASLDSYRKTQYF.

The chain joins TRBV4-2 to TRBJ1-5, with 10 bases fitting TRBD1. This CDR3 spans 19 amino acids. CDR1 is LGHNA, CDR2 YNFKEQ, per germline. With 0 bases clipped from V and 3 bases from J, the junction kept 11 bases outside the gene matches. As DNA, the CDR3 is TGTGCCAGCAGCCAAGATCGCCTGCCGGGGACAGGGGACAATCAGCCCCAGCATTTT. The encoded protein is CASSQDRLPGTGDNQPQHF.

This clonotype appeared many times. This rearrangement joins TRBV7-2 to TRBJ1-5, with a weak D call TRBD1 (6 bases). V was cut by 1 base and J by 6 bases, with 13 bases left in between. CDR1 is SGHTA and CDR2 is FQGNSA in the germline V gene. This CDR3 is 15 amino acids long. DNA for the CDR3: TGTGCCAGCAGCTTAGGGTACAGGGAAAGTCAGCCCCAGCATTTT. Amino acid sequence: CASSLGYRESQPQHF.

This clonotype was detected a few times. The J gene is TRBJ2-5, the V gene TRBV9; no definite D call. Trimming left V 0 bases short and J 5 bases short, with 14 bases between. Germline V lookup: CDR1 SGDLS, CDR2 YYNGEE. The CDR3 consists of 15 residues. The chain's CDR3 is CASSVGSSGRETQYF. CDR3 DNA: TGTGCCAGCAGCGTAGGGTCCTCGGGCCGGGAGACCCAGTACTTC. Using reference TRBV9 and TRBJ2-5 for the parts outside the CDR3, the full variable domain is DSGVTQTPKHLITATGQRVTLRCSPRSGDLSVYWYQQSLDQGLQFLIQYYNGEERAKGNILERFSAQQFPDLHSELNLSSLELGDSALYFCASSVGSSGRETQYFGPGTRLLVL.

This clonotype occurred a few times. The V call is TRBV10-3, the J call TRBJ2-1; 8 bases match TRBD1. The CDR3 has 13 residues. Unmatched junction bases numbered 9, after V lost 1 base and J lost 16 bases. Germline V gene sequence: CDR1 ENHRY, CDR2 SYGVKD. The chain's CDR3 is CAISEFSGTGSFF. The CDR3 nucleotides read TGTGCCATCAGTGAGTTTTCCGGGACAGGCTCCTTCTTC.

The chain links TRBV10-3 to TRBJ2-3; maybe TRBD2 (7 bases). Per the germline V gene, CDR1 is ENHRY and CDR2 is SYGVKD. This CDR3 spans 14 amino acids. Between the trimmed V and J ends, which lost 0 bases and 7 bases, there was a span of 11 bases. The CDR3 sequence: CAISESGGRYTQYF. The DNA of the CDR3 is TGTGCCATCAGTGAGTCCGGGGGGCGATATACGCAGTATTTT.

As for this clonotype: This may come from a read error, since a much larger clone is one base off. The V and J genes are TRBV7-6 and TRBJ2-5, with no clear D. Germline V gene sequence: CDR1 SGHVS, CDR2 FNYEAQ. Trimming took 1 base from V and 1 from J, leaving 4 bases between them. The CDR3 sequence is 13 residues long. CDR3 sequence reads: CASSLDRQETQYF. The CDR3, as DNA: TGTGCCAGCAGCTTAGACCGCCAAGAGACCCAGTACTTC.

V gene TRBV28 combines with J gene TRBJ2-5, with a possible D match to TRBD1 (6 bases). Germline assignment: CDR1 MDHEN and CDR2 SYDVKM. The germline V and J ends were trimmed by 3 bases and 4 bases, with 12 bases remaining between them. This CDR3 comprises 14 residues. The CDR3 DNA sequence: TGTGCCAGCAGTTTCCCAGGGGTGGGAGAGACCCAGTACTTC. It is translated as CASSFPGVGETQYF.

This clonotype was observed a handful of times. V gene TRBV6-2 or TRBV6-3 combines with J gene TRBJ1-2; D is uncertain. This CDR3 has 12 amino acids. CDR1 and CDR2 from the germline V gene are MNHEY and SVGEGT. V dropped 4 bases and J dropped 5 bases, with 8 bases sitting between them. CDR3 coding DNA: TGTGCCAGCAGTTTTGAGGGTTATGGCTACACCTTC. It is translated as CASSFEGYGYTF.

The table lists this clonotype with a few counts. The chain recombines TRBV3-1 with TRBJ2-3; D not certain. V lost 4 bases and J 1 base, leaving 12 bases between the germline ends. The germline gives CDR1 LGHDT, CDR2 YNNKEL (reference sequence). This CDR3 is 15 amino acids long. CDR3 DNA sequence: TGTGCCAGCAGCCGTCCATCCGTGGGCACAGATACGCAGTATTTT. Amino acid sequence: CASSRPSVGTDTQYF.

V is TRBV6-2 or TRBV6-3 and J is TRBJ1-1, with D perhaps TRBD1 (6 bases). Germline values: CDR1 MNHEY, CDR2 SVGEGT. Trimming shortened V by 7 bases and J by 1 base, and 10 bases separated the two germline ends. This CDR3 comprises 13 residues. Here the CDR3 reads CASTGDKNTEAFF. In DNA, the CDR3 is TGTGCCAGCACGGGGGACAAGAACACTGAAGCTTTCTTT.

The rearrangement uses TRBV7-9 and TRBJ1-1, with D possibly TRBD1 on 6 matching bases. V dropped 1 base and J dropped 8 bases, with 11 bases sitting between them. The CDR3 covers 13 residues. The germline V gene encodes CDR1 SEHNR and CDR2 FQNEAQ (reference sequence). Here the CDR3 DNA reads TGTGCCAGCAGCTTAGATCAGGGGCGCGAAGCTTTCTTT. As protein: CASSLDQGREAFF.

V and J are TRBV4-3 and TRBJ2-7; 7 bases fit TRBD1. V lost 6 bases to trimming and J lost 2 bases; unmatched junction nucleotides: 10. CDR3 length: 15 residues. The germline gives CDR1 LGHNA, CDR2 YSLEER. In DNA, the CDR3 is TGCGCCAGCAGTCAGCCGGGACAGCGACCCTACGAGCAGTACGTC. Translated: CASSQPGQRPYEQYV.

This clonotype was found a few times. This rearrangement joins TRBV12-3 or TRBV12-4 to TRBJ2-5, with D possibly TRBD2 on 6 matching bases. V lost 6 bases and J lost 7, with 15 bases in between. This CDR3 spans 13 amino acids. The CDR3 sequence: CASSRDFTGTQYF. CDR3 DNA sequence: TGTGCCAGCAGCCGGGACTTTACTGGGACCCAGTACTTC.

J is TRBJ2-7 and V is TRBV7-3; 9 nucleotides line up with TRBD1. The CDR3 extends over 13 amino acids. CDR1 and CDR2 (germline): SGHTA, FQGTGA. J gave up 4 bases and V 5 bases, and 3 bases lay outside the gene matches. In nucleotides, the CDR3 is TGTGCCAGCAGCGAAGGGACAGGGTACGAGCAGTACGTC. This translates into CASSEGTGYEQYV.

This clonotype was picked up many times. This rearrangement joins TRBV5-4 to TRBJ2-3; 9 bases map to TRBD2. CDR3 length equals 16 residues. The V segment lost 1 base and the J segment 1 base; nucleotides outside the gene matches: 4. Germline CDR1 and CDR2: SGHNT and YYREEE (reference sequence). CDR3 residues: CASSLTLAGGTDTQYF. The CDR3 DNA is TGTGCCAGCAGCTTGACCTTAGCGGGGGGCACAGATACGCAGTATTTT.

This clonotype has only a few counts. This chain connects TRBV7-2 to TRBJ1-6; 7 positions match TRBD1. The CDR3 length is 14 residues. Germline V lookup: CDR1 SGHTA, CDR2 FQGNSA. The junction had 4 bases not matched to a gene; V was cut back by 1 base and J by 10 bases. CDR3 in DNA: TGTGCCAGCAGCTTAGTGTCAGGGGGATCACCCCTCCACTTT. Translated, it gives CASSLVSGGSPLHF.

This clonotype was detected only a few times. The CDR3 bases are TGTGCCAGCAGAGCGACTAGCCGCGAGACCCAGTACTTC. Amino acids: CASRATSRETQYF. This chain joins TRBV7-2 and TRBJ2-5; TRBD2 agrees at 7 bases. From germline, CDR1 is SGHTA and CDR2 FQGNSA. This CDR3 is 13 amino acids long. V shed 6 bases, J shed 5 bases, and the junction held 6 bases outside the gene matches.

This clonotype was detected a few times. The genes are TRBV30 and TRBJ2-1, with 8 bases matching TRBD2. The CDR3 has 14 amino acids. Germline CDR1 and CDR2: GTSNPN and SVGIG (reference sequence). The junction had 6 bases not matched to a gene; V was cut back by 4 bases and J by 4 bases. CDR3 in DNA: TGTGCCTGGAACCGAGCGGGGGTATACAATGAGCAGTTCTTC. Amino acids: CAWNRAGVYNEQFF.

This clonotype was detected a few times. The chain links TRBV7-2 to TRBJ2-3, with D perhaps matching TRBD1 (6 bases). The germline CDR1 and CDR2 sequences are SGHTA and FQGNSA. This CDR3 is 13 amino acids long. V dropped 5 bases and J dropped 8 bases, with 14 bases sitting between them. The CDR3: CASSATGTTTQYF. DNA of the CDR3: TGTGCCAGCAGCGCGACAGGTACTACTACGCAGTATTTT. The full variable domain, its missing parts supplied by reference TRBV7-2 and TRBJ2-3, is GAGVSQSPSNKVTEKGKDVELRCDPISGHTALYWYRQSLGQGLEFLIYFQGNSAPDKSGLPSDRFSAERTGGSVSTLTIQRTQQEDSAVYLCASSATGTTTQYFGPGTRLTVL.

The chain has TRBV7-8 and TRBJ2-5; a possible D gene is TRBD2 (6 bases). The CDR3 totals 16 residues. The V and J ends lost 6 bases and 3 bases respectively, with 20 bases between them. CDR1 is SGHVS, CDR2 FQNEAQ, per germline. The CDR3 region is CASSPTSTSPKETQYF. The CDR3 nucleotides are TGTGCCAGCAGTCCTACTAGCACGAGTCCGAAAGAGACCCAGTACTTC.

This clonotype occurred once. V gene TRBV11-2 combines with J gene TRBJ1-2, with 7 bases fitting TRBD1. J gave up 8 bases and V 5 bases, and 11 bases lay outside the gene matches. Germline CDR1 and CDR2: SGHAT and FQNNGV. CDR3 length: 14 residues. In DNA form, the CDR3 reads TGTGCCAGCAGCCTCGTAAACAGGGGCACGGGCTACACCTTC. Its protein product is CASSLVNRGTGYTF.